Presented here are 13 T cell receptor beta chains from one specimen sequenced in a study of T cell repertoires in cytomegalovirus infection. TCRdb re-analysed the reads in MiXCR, keeping a single row per CDR3 protein. The data hold some 500,000 distinct CDR3 sequences, with roughly a third observed a single time. No antigen has been identified for these receptors. The sample was cultured PBMCs, taken from culture after CMV antigen stimulation. All receptors come from a human donor in good health (CMV status not recorded). Some clones in this sample may be carry-over from other donors' samples.

As to this clonotype: Germline is not matched at one junction end, which may reflect a read error. The V and J genes are TRBV4-1 and TRBJ1-5; D is uncertain. Germline loops: CDR1 MGHRA, CDR2 YSYEKL. The CDR3 loop spans 15 amino acids. CDR3 sequence: CASSQEQSSSQPQPF. In nucleotides, the CDR3 is TGCGCCAGCAGCCAAGAACAGAGTAGTAGTCAGCCCCAGCCTTTT.

This chain uses TRBV6-1 with TRBJ2-1; D gene unclear. V was shortened by 2 bases and J by 5 bases, with 10 bases between the two germline ends. This CDR3 region has 14 residues. Germline V CDR1 and CDR2: MNHNS, SASEGT. The CDR3 DNA reads as TGTGCCAGCAGTGAAAGCGACACGGACAATGAGCAGTTCTTC. This sequence encodes CASSESDTDNEQFF.

The V gene is TRBV11-2, the J gene TRBJ1-2; tentatively, D is TRBD1 (5 bases). Per germline, CDR1 SGHAT and CDR2 FQNNGV. The CDR3 consists of 12 residues. V was trimmed by 2 bases and J by 8 bases, leaving 9 bases between them. CDR3 in amino acids: CASSLRQGGYTF. The DNA of the CDR3 is TGTGCCAGCAGCTTACGCCAGGGCGGCTACACCTTC.

The chain employs TRBV18 and TRBJ1-4, with D tentatively TRBD1 (5 bases). V was clipped by 3 bases and J by 3 bases, with 14 bases between them. This CDR3 is built from 16 residues. Germline-derived CDR1 and CDR2 are KGHSH and LQKENI. The CDR3, as DNA: TGTGCCAGCTCACCTAGAGGAGGGGCCGCTAATGAAAAACTGTTTTTT. As protein: CASSPRGGAANEKLFF.

J is TRBJ2-5 and V is TRBV7-4, with 7 bases aligning to TRBD2. Germline CDR1 SGHVT, CDR2 SQSDAQ. Germline trimming cut 5 bases from V and 4 bases from J; bases unmatched to any gene: 4. The CDR3 contains 13 residues. The CDR3 loop reads CASSDIAGETQYF. CDR3 coding DNA: TGTGCCAGCAGCGATATAGCGGGAGAGACCCAGTACTTC.

This clonotype was seen only a few times. The gene calls are TRBV5-1 and TRBJ1-1; 7 nucleotides match TRBD1. With 4 bases clipped from V and 1 base from J, the junction kept 4 bases outside the gene matches. The CDR3 extends over 14 amino acids. Germline V CDR1 and CDR2: SGHRS, YFSETQ. Here the CDR3 reads CASSTDRANTEAFF. CDR3 DNA sequence: TGCGCCAGCAGCACCGACAGGGCGAACACTGAAGCTTTCTTT.

A few counts support this clonotype. The chain couples TRBV20-1 to TRBJ2-4; possible D gene TRBD2, 6 bases. V was pared by 3 bases and J by 0 bases, with 12 bases between. The V gene's germline CDR1 is DFQATT and CDR2 SNEGSKA (reference sequence). This CDR3 comprises 15 residues. The CDR3 loop is CSARGLALAKNIQYF. CDR3 coding DNA: TGCAGTGCTAGGGGACTTGCGCTAGCCAAAAACATTCAGTACTTC.

This clonotype came up a few times. This chain uses TRBV7-9 with TRBJ2-7; D call uncertain. CDR3 length equals 13 residues. The ends were cut back, 1 base at V and 6 bases at J, with 10 bases in the middle. Germline CDR1 reads SEHNR; CDR2 reads FQNEAQ (reference sequence). The CDR3 region is CASSLVGDGEQYF. CDR3 bases: TGTGCCAGCAGCTTAGTAGGCGACGGCGAGCAGTACTTC.

This clonotype was detected a few times. The chain links TRBV10-3 to TRBJ1-1, with 7 bases identical to TRBD1. V dropped 7 bases and J dropped 5; count of bases not matched to a gene: 10. Germline V gene lookup returns CDR1 ENHRY and CDR2 SYGVKD. This CDR3 has 14 residues. Written as DNA, the CDR3 is TGTGCCATCAATAAGGGGGCGGATGGTACTGAAGCTTTCTTT. It is translated as CAINKGADGTEAFF.

The chain recombines TRBV2 with TRBJ2-6, with TRBD1 matching over 7 bases. The CDR3 loop spans 14 amino acids. Per germline, CDR1 SNHLY and CDR2 FYNNEI. After removal of 8 bases from V and 1 base from J, the junction contained 2 bases not matched to a gene. CDR3 DNA: TGTGCCAGCCAGACAGGGTCTGGGGCCAACGTCCTGACTTTC. It codes for CASQTGSGANVLTF.

The chain carries TRBV24-1 and TRBJ2-1, with D perhaps TRBD1 (5 bases). Trimming left V 5 bases short and J 7 bases short, with 11 bases between. The CDR3 runs 13 residues. Germline V lookup: CDR1 KGHDR, CDR2 SFDVKD. The chain's CDR3 is CATSGPGQNEQFF. The CDR3 bases are TGTGCCACCAGTGGGCCAGGGCAGAATGAGCAGTTCTTC.

This chain joins TRBV20-1 and TRBJ1-1, with 7 bases matching TRBD1. The CDR3 loop spans 14 amino acids. The V segment lost 5 bases and the J segment 1 base; nucleotides outside the gene matches: 7. CDR1 is DFQATT, CDR2 SNEGSKA, per germline (reference sequence). The CDR3 here is CSALKGAANTEAFF. CDR3 in DNA: TGCAGTGCTCTCAAGGGGGCCGCGAACACTGAAGCTTTCTTT.

The V and J genes are TRBV19 and TRBJ2-5; D is uncertain. The CDR3 loop spans 14 amino acids. Germline V gene lookup returns CDR1 LNHDA and CDR2 SQIVND (reference sequence). Trimming removed 1 base at V and 2 bases at J, with 8 bases between. The CDR3 nucleotides read TGTGCCAGTAGTATAGCCTCCTCACAAGAGACCCAGTACTTC. This codes for CASSIASSQETQYF.